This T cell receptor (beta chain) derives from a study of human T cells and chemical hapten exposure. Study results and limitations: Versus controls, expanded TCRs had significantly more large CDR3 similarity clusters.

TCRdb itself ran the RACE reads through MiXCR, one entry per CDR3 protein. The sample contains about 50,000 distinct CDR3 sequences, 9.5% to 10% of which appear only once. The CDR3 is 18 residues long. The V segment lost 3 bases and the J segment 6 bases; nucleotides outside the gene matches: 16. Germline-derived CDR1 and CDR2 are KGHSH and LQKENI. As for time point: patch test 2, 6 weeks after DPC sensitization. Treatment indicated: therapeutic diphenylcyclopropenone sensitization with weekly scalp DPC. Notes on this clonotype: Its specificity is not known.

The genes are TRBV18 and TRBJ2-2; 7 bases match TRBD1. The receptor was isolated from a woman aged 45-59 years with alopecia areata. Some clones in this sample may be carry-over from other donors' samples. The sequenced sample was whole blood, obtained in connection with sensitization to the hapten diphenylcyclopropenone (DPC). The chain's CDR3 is CASSPPRTGRTFAGELFF. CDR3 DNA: TGTGCCAGCTCACCGCCCCGGACAGGTCGGACCTTCGCCGGGGAGCTGTTTTTT.